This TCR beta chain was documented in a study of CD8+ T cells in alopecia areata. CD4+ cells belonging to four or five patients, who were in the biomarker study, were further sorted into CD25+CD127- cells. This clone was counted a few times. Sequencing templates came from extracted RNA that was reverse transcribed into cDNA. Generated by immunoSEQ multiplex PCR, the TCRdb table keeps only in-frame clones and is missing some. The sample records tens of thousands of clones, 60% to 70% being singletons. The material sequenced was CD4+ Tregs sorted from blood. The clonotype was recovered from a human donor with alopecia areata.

Here the CDR3 reads CASSLLDTQYF. CDR3 coding DNA: TGTGCCAGCAGTTTACTGGATACGCAGTATTTT. This rearrangement joins TRBV2 to TRBJ2-3; D is undetermined. The V gene's germline CDR1 is SNHLY and CDR2 FYNNEI. The CDR3 extends over 11 amino acids. The ends were cut back, 5 bases at V and 6 bases at J, with 6 bases in the middle.